This TCR beta chain was retrieved from a study of T cells after yellow fever vaccination. Findings and caveats of the study: The secondary response was weaker, and its peak arrived faster, on day 5 versus 15.

TCRdb independently ran MiXCR on the 5' RACE reads; one entry per CDR3 protein. Here the sample spans approximately 550,000 distinct CDR3 sequences, around 21% being singletons. The CDR3 extends over 11 amino acids. V lost 4 bases to trimming and J lost 7 bases, with 8 bases between them. The germline gives CDR1 MNHEY, CDR2 SMNVEV (reference sequence). For this clonotype: Its antigen is undetermined.

The sample consisted of PBMCs, taken 15 days after the yellow fever booster vaccination. This chain joins TRBV27 and TRBJ2-7; possible D gene TRBD1, 5 bases. The TCR sequence derives from a man between 25 and 39 years old who received the YFV17D yellow fever vaccine. CDR3 sequence (DNA): TGTGCCAGCAGTTCACAGGTTGAGCAGTACTTC. The encoded protein is CASSSQVEQYF.